The next 23 T cell receptor beta chains were all read from a single sample in a study of blood T cells in healthy people across ages. Then a second PCR, running about 6 to 11 cycles, was carried out with a sample-barcoded 5' primer and a J-beta primer mix. TCRdb analysed the 5' RACE reads with MiXCR anew, one entry per CDR3 protein. The profile shows some 1,800,000 distinct CDR3 sequences, 39% of them singletons. Sequenced sample: blood. All receptors derive from a human donor in good health.

This clonotype was detected only a few times. The J gene is TRBJ2-1, the V gene TRBV3-1; 11 nucleotides agree with TRBD2. In germline, CDR1 is LGHDT, CDR2 YNNKEL (reference sequence). The V and J ends lost 3 bases and 7 bases, in that order; junction bases with no gene match: 11. This CDR3 is 17 amino acids long. The CDR3 DNA follows: TGTGCCAGCAGCCAGGCCCCTAGCGGGGGGATTTTAAATGAGCAGTTCTTC. Translating it yields CASSQAPSGGILNEQFF.

Here the CDR3 reads CASSRDRGWDTEAFF. The CDR3 region has the DNA TGCGCCAGCAGCAGGGACAGGGGATGGGACACTGAAGCTTTCTTT. The V call is TRBV4-1, the J call TRBJ1-1; 10 nucleotides match TRBD1. Germline-derived CDR1 and CDR2 are MGHRA and YSYEKL. The V segment lost 5 bases and the J segment 3 bases; nucleotides outside the gene matches: 6. The CDR3 has 15 residues.

This chain links TRBV9 with TRBJ2-1, with D possibly matching TRBD2 (6 bases). The V end was cut by 3 bases, the J end by 11 bases, with 15 bases between. Germline V CDR1 and CDR2: SGDLS, YYNGEE. This CDR3 region has 13 residues. CDR3 sequence: CASSAGTPPKQFF. The DNA of the CDR3 is TGTGCCAGCAGCGCCGGGACTCCTCCCAAGCAGTTCTTC.

This clonotype was observed a single time. The chain uses TRBV15 and TRBJ2-7; a weak D match, TRBD1 (7 bases). Trimming removed 0 bases at V and 7 bases at J, with 19 bases between. CDR3 length equals 16 residues. Germline V gene sequence: CDR1 LNHNV, CDR2 YYDKDF (reference sequence). This chain's CDR3 is CATSRDRSGGGREQYF. The CDR3 coding sequence is TGTGCCACCAGCAGAGATCGGTCAGGGGGAGGAAGGGAGCAGTACTTC. The full variable domain, completed using reference TRBV15 and TRBJ2-7, is DAMVIQNPRYQVTQFGKPVTLSCSQTLNHNVMYWYQQKSSQAPKLLFHYYDKDFNNEADTPDNFQSRRPNTSFCFLDIRSPGLGDTAMYLCATSRDRSGGGREQYFGPGTRLTVT.

This clonotype was recorded a few times. DNA for the CDR3: TGCGCCAGCAGCTTACAGCCGGGACAGGGGACCTACGAGCAGTACTTC. This translates into CASSLQPGQGTYEQYF. V usage is TRBV5-1 and J usage is TRBJ2-7, with 10 bases fitting TRBD1. This CDR3 has 16 amino acids. CDR1 and CDR2 from the germline V gene are SGHRS and YFSETQ. With V trimmed by 2 bases and J by 2 bases, 7 bases remained unmatched.

This chain links TRBV12-3 or TRBV12-4 with TRBJ2-3; a possible D gene is TRBD1 (5 bases). This CDR3 region has 18 residues. The V end lost 1 base, the J end lost 0 bases, and 17 bases lay between the germline ends. The CDR3 here is CASSLGVGRGTSTDTQYF. In DNA, the CDR3 is TGTGCCAGCAGTTTAGGAGTGGGAAGGGGTACTAGCACAGATACGCAGTATTTT.

The chain couples TRBV6-2 or TRBV6-3 to TRBJ2-7; no reliable D call. The V end was cut by 7 bases, the J end by 2 bases, with 6 bases between. The CDR3 sequence is 11 residues long. From germline, CDR1 is MNHEY and CDR2 SVGEGT. The CDR3 DNA reads as TGTGCCAGCACGATGGCCTACGAGCAGTACTTC. Translated: CASTMAYEQYF.

CDR3 sequence reads: CASSPGHGYEQYF. In nucleotides, the CDR3 is TGTGCCAGCTCACCGGGACATGGCTACGAGCAGTACTTC. This chain joins TRBV18 and TRBJ2-7; D might be TRBD1 (6 bases). The germline CDR1 and CDR2 sequences are KGHSH and LQKENI. V was cut by 3 bases and J by 3 bases, with 9 bases left in between. This CDR3 spans 13 amino acids.

The chain uses TRBV29-1 and TRBJ1-2, with a weak D call TRBD1 (6 bases). The V gene lost 6 bases and the J gene lost 6 bases, with 14 bases spanning the gap. The CDR3 consists of 12 residues. Germline V CDR1 and CDR2: SQVTM, ANQGSEA. This CDR3 is CSVDSLDHGYTF. In nucleotides, the CDR3 is TGCAGCGTGGACAGCCTCGACCATGGCTACACCTTC.

This chain joins TRBV3-1 and TRBJ2-5; TRBD2 matches 10 bases. J was trimmed by 3 bases and V by 0 bases; bases with no gene match: 13. The CDR3 totals 19 residues. Per the germline V gene, CDR1 is LGHDT and CDR2 is YNNKEL (reference sequence). CDR3 DNA sequence: TGTGCCAGCAGCCAAGAACCCTATATAGCGGGGGGTGAGAAAGAGACCCAGTACTTC. Translated: CASSQEPYIAGGEKETQYF.

This clonotype was counted many times. V is TRBV29-1 and J is TRBJ2-7; D is perhaps TRBD1 (6 bases). V shed 4 bases and J shed 2 bases, with 9 bases lying between them. From germline, CDR1 is SQVTM and CDR2 ANQGSEA. The CDR3 covers 12 residues. CDR3 sequence reads: CSVVGQTYEQYF. The CDR3 nucleotides read TGCAGCGTTGTAGGACAGACCTACGAGCAGTACTTC.

J is TRBJ2-3 and V is TRBV20-1; 10 positions agree with TRBD2. The CDR3 consists of 12 residues. Unmatched junction bases numbered 4, after V lost 7 bases and J lost 6 bases. Per germline, CDR1 DFQATT and CDR2 SNEGSKA (reference sequence). The CDR3 protein is CSGSGGEDTQYF. The DNA of the CDR3 is TGCAGTGGCAGCGGGGGGGAGGATACGCAGTATTTT.

The chain uses TRBV5-5 and TRBJ1-1; TRBD1 aligns across 8 bases. Germline loops: CDR1 SGHKS, CDR2 YYEKEE (reference sequence). This CDR3 has 12 residues. Losses at the gene ends were 4 bases for V and 10 bases for J; bases not matched to a gene: 6. Here the CDR3 reads CASSQGAAGAFF. Written as DNA, the CDR3 is TGTGCCAGCAGCCAGGGGGCCGCCGGAGCTTTCTTT.

Comments on this clonotype: One end of the junction fails to match germline, which may point to a read error. This chain uses TRBV10-3 with TRBJ2-7; D is possibly TRBD2 (5 bases). The V gene's germline CDR1 is ENHRY and CDR2 SYGVKD. This CDR3 comprises 11 residues. The CDR3 sequence: CAISDDYEQDF. The CDR3 coding sequence is TGTGCCATCAGCGATGACTACGAGCAGGACTTC.

The chain couples TRBV6-2 or TRBV6-3 to TRBJ1-2; maybe TRBD1 (6 bases). Germline V CDR1 and CDR2: MNHEY, SVGEGT. V lost 10 bases, J lost 3 bases, and 12 bases lay in between. CDR3 length equals 12 residues. The DNA for the CDR3 is TGTGCCATTTCAGGGGAGGACTATGGCTACACCTTC. Its protein product is CAISGEDYGYTF.

The chain combines TRBV5-1 with TRBJ2-2, with D possibly being TRBD1 (6 bases). Per germline, CDR1 SGHRS and CDR2 YFSETQ. V was trimmed by 1 base and J by 5 bases, leaving 12 bases between them. The CDR3 is 15 amino acids. The CDR3 here is CASSLQGHGTGELFF. CDR3 nucleotide sequence: TGCGCCAGCAGCTTGCAGGGACATGGGACCGGGGAGCTGTTTTTT.

The gene calls are TRBV20-1 and TRBJ1-5; D is unclear. The V end was cut by 2 bases, the J end by 4 bases, with 12 bases between. The CDR3 sequence is 14 residues long. Germline V gives CDR1 DFQATT, CDR2 SNEGSKA (reference sequence). Here the CDR3 DNA reads TGCAGTGCTAGAATTCTCCATTCAAATCAGCCCCAGCATTTT. Its translation is CSARILHSNQPQHF.

J is TRBJ2-7 and V is TRBV7-6, with 8 bases that match TRBD1. With the DNA end fitting TRBJ2-5 better, the J assignment may be wrong. CDR3 length equals 15 residues. Per the germline V gene, CDR1 is SGHVS and CDR2 is FNYEAQ. In nucleotides, the CDR3 is TGTGCCAGCAGCCCCTATCCAGGGGGCTGGGAGACCCAGTACTTC. Protein sequence: CASSPYPGGWETQYF.

This chain joins TRBV6-1 and TRBJ2-6; possibly TRBD1 for D (6 bases). The V and J ends lost 8 bases and 4 bases respectively, with 21 bases between them. The CDR3 consists of 17 residues. CDR1 and CDR2 (germline): MNHNS, SASEGT. CDR3: CASRSTWGPSGANVLTF. CDR3 sequence (DNA): TGTGCCAGCCGCAGTACGTGGGGGCCCAGCGGGGCCAACGTCCTGACTTTC.

The DNA of the CDR3 is TGTGCCAGCAGCTTAGTACCAGGGGGGGTGGGGACAGATACGCAGTATTTT. Translating it yields CASSLVPGGVGTDTQYF. J is TRBJ2-3 and V is TRBV11-2; D is tentatively TRBD1 or TRBD2 (7 bases each). The CDR3 length is 17 residues. Germline lookup yields CDR1 SGHAT and CDR2 FQNNGV. The V end lost 1 base, the J end lost 3 bases, and 17 bases lay between the germline ends.

Regarding this clonotype: It may be a read error: a sequence one base away is much more abundant. The V and J genes are TRBV27 and TRBJ1-2; D is ambiguous. CDR3 size: 14 residues. Germline V gives CDR1 MNHEY, CDR2 SMNVEV (reference sequence). For the CDR3, the DNA is TGTGCCAGCAGTACAGCCCCCCTCAACTATGGCAACACCTTC. It translates to CASSTAPLNYGNTF.

This clonotype turned up a few times. The CDR3 reads CASFSPGGSSYNEQFF. The CDR3 DNA sequence: TGTGCCAGCTTCTCCCCCGGGGGAAGCTCCTACAATGAGCAGTTCTTC. The gene calls are TRBV5-5 and TRBJ2-1; a possible D gene is TRBD2 (6 bases). CDR3 length: 16 residues. V was clipped by 7 bases and J by 0 bases, with 17 bases between them. Looked up from germline, CDR1 is SGHKS and CDR2 is YYEKEE (reference sequence).

The chain couples TRBV5-6 to TRBJ2-7; D unresolved. The DNA end lines up better with TRBJ2-4; the J call may be wrong. Germline CDR1 and CDR2: SGHDT and YYEEEE. The CDR3 consists of 14 residues. CDR3 loop: CASSSIGSKNIQYF. The CDR3 coding sequence is TGTGCCAGCAGCTCCATCGGTTCCAAAAACATTCAGTACTTC.